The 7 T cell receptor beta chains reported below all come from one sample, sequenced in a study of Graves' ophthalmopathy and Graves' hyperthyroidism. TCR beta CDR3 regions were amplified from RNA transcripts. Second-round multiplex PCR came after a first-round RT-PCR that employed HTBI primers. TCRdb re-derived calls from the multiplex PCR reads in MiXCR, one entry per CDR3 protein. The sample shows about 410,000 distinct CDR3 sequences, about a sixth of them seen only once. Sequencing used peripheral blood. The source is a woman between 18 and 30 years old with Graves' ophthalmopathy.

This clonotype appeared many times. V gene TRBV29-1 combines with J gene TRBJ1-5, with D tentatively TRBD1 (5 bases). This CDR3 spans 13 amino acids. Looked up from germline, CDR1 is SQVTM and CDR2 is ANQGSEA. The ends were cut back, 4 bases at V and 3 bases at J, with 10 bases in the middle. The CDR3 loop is CSVGGGTNQPQHF. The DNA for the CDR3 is TGCAGCGTTGGGGGGGGAACCAATCAGCCCCAGCATTTT.

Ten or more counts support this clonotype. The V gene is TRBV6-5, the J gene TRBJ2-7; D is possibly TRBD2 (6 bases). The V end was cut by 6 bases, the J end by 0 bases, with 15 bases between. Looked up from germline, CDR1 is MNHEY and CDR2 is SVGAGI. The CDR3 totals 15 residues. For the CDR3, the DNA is TGTGCCAGCAGCCGGACGGGGAGGAGCTCCTACGAGCAGTACTTC. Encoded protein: CASSRTGRSSYEQYF.

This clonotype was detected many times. The CDR3 nucleotides read TGTGCCAGCAGTTACTCGAGGGGACTGATTTTGTACGAGCAGTACTTC. It encodes CASSYSRGLILYEQYF. V and J are TRBV6-2 or TRBV6-3 and TRBJ2-7, with a possible D match to TRBD2 (6 bases). The CDR3 totals 16 residues. The V and J ends lost 0 bases and 4 bases respectively, with 16 bases between them. CDR1 and CDR2 from the germline V gene are MNHEY and SVGEGT.

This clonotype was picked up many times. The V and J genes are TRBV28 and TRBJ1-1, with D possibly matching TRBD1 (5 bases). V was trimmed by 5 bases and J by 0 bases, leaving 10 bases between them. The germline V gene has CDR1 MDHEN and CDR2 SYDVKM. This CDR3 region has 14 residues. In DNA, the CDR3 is TGTGCCAGCAGTCCACAGGATTTGAACACTGAAGCTTTCTTT. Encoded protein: CASSPQDLNTEAFF.

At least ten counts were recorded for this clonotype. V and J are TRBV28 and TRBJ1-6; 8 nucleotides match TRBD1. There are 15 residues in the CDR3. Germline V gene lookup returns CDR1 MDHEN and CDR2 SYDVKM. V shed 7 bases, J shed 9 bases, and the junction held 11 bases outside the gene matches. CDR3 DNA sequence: TGTGCCAGCACCCAGAGACAGGGGTTGAGTTCACCCCTCCACTTT. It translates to CASTQRQGLSSPLHF. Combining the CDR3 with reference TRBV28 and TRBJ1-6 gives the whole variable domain DVKVTQSSRYLVKRTGEKVFLECVQDMDHENMFWYRQDPGLGLRLIYFSYDVKMKEKGDIPEGYSVSREKKERFSLILESASTNQTSMYLCASTQRQGLSSPLHFGNGTRLTVT.

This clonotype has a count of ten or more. The CDR3 region is CASSPSGAVSGANVLTF. In DNA, the CDR3 is TGTGCCAGCAGTCCCTCGGGGGCGGTCTCTGGGGCCAACGTCCTGACTTTC. The rearrangement joins TRBV6-2 or TRBV6-3 to TRBJ2-6; the D gene could be TRBD1 or TRBD2 (6 bases each). CDR3 length: 17 residues. Germline lookup yields CDR1 MNHEY and CDR2 SVGEGT. The V gene lost 5 bases and the J gene lost 0 bases, with 14 bases spanning the gap.

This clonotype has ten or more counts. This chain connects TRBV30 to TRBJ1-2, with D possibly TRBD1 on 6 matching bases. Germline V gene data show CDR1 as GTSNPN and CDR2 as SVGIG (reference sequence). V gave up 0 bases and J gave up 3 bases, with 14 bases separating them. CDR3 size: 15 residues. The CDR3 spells CAWSVKGRGDYGYTF. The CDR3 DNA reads TGTGCCTGGAGTGTGAAGGGCAGGGGAGACTATGGCTACACCTTC.